Below, one TCR beta chain is given with its context. Its antigen remains unidentified. The entry originates in a study of response to subunit inactivated influenza vaccine. TCRdb independently ran MiXCR on the RT-PCR reads; one entry per CDR3 protein. The sample contains 590,000 or so distinct CDR3 sequences, around 15% of which appear only once. Points from the study as a whole: The authors put forward the suggestion that each seasonal influenza vaccination may bring in only a limited number of new T cells.

This CDR3 has 14 residues. V lost 4 bases, J lost 3 bases, and 9 bases lay in between. Per the germline V gene, CDR1 is LNHNV and CDR2 is YYDKDF (reference sequence). The chain uses TRBV15 and TRBJ2-2; no firm D call. This TCR came from a man aged 50-59 years who received an inactivated influenza vaccine. The sample consisted of PBMCs from blood, taken 14 to 15 days before vaccination. The CDR3 DNA follows: TGTGCCACCAGCACCAGCCTCGACACCGGGGAGCTGTTTTTT. Amino acid sequence: CATSTSLDTGELFF.